Listed below are T cell receptor beta chains from one sample, sequenced in a study of ipilimumab plus nivolumab after autologous stem cell transplantation. The method was immunoSEQ multiplex PCR; TCRdb's version includes in-frame clones alone and lacks a portion of them. The sample consists of about 3,100 clones, roughly 80% of them appearing once. The material sequenced was PBMCs, taken in a trial of ipilimumab plus nivolumab as post-transplant consolidation. These receptors all come from a male donor with primary mediastinal lymphoma. CDR3s include the opening cysteine and the closing phenylalanine or tryptophan. Each record gives: CDR3 protein, CDR3 DNA, V gene, clone size, J gene, D gene. A D gene is named only where the DNA matches it firmly. Expanded clones get a size class; other rows say once, few or many, or leave the size out.

CDR3 protein: CASSSPGLTYEQYF
CDR3 DNA: TGTGCCAGCAGCAGCCCAGGACTCACCTACGAGCAGTACTTC
V gene: TRBV6-5
clone size: NA
J gene: TRBJ2-7
D gene: NA

CDR3 protein: CASSQIRDRQYF
CDR3 DNA: TGCGCCAGCAGCCAAATACGGGACAGGCAGTACTTC
V gene: TRBV4-1
clone size: NA
J gene: TRBJ2-7
D gene: TRBD1

CDR3 protein: CASRTGTGNQPQHF
CDR3 DNA: TGTGCCAGCAGAACCGGGACAGGCAATCAGCCCCAGCATTTT
V gene: TRBV6-1
clone size: NA
J gene: TRBJ1-5
D gene: TRBD1

CDR3 protein: CASSLRGGSTSLNEQFF
CDR3 DNA: TGTGCCAGCAGCTTACGTGGGGGTAGCACCTCTCTCAATGAGCAGTTCTTC
V gene: TRBV11-2
clone size: NA
J gene: TRBJ2-1
D gene: NA

CDR3 protein: CASSYSLPGMNTEAFF
CDR3 DNA: TGTGCCAGCAGTTACTCGCTCCCGGGGATGAACACTGAAGCTTTCTTT
V gene: TRBV6-5
clone size: NA
J gene: TRBJ1-1
D gene: NA

CDR3 protein: CAGKENSRTEAFF
CDR3 DNA: TGTGCCGGCAAGGAGAATAGTCGTACTGAAGCTTTCTTT
V gene: TRBV6-1
clone size: NA
J gene: TRBJ1-1
D gene: NA

CDR3 protein: CASSSGTGADQDGYTF
CDR3 DNA: TGTGCCAGCAGCTCAGGGACAGGGGCTGATCAGGATGGCTACACCTTC
V gene: TRBV5-4
clone size: NA
J gene: TRBJ1-2
D gene: TRBD1

CDR3 protein: CASRETGGDNSPLHF
CDR3 DNA: TGTGCCAGTAGGGAGACAGGGGGTGATAATTCACCCCTCCACTTT
V gene: TRBV19
clone size: NA
J gene: TRBJ1-6
D gene: TRBD1

CDR3 protein: CATSTGDTYSPLHF
CDR3 DNA: TGCGCCACCTCCACCGGGGACACATATTCACCCCTCCACTTT
V gene: TRBV5-1
clone size: NA
J gene: TRBJ1-6
D gene: NA

CDR3 protein: CASSLGQNSPLHF
CDR3 DNA: TGTGCCAGCAGTCTAGGACAGAATTCACCCCTCCACTTT
V gene: TRBV6-5
clone size: few
J gene: TRBJ1-6
D gene: NA

CDR3 protein: CASSSRRGDRDFNQPQHF
CDR3 DNA: TGTGCCAGCAGCTCGCGTAGGGGGGACAGGGACTTCAATCAGCCCCAGCATTTT
V gene: TRBV7-3
clone size: NA
J gene: TRBJ1-5
D gene: TRBD1

CDR3 protein: CASSQTTYEQYF
CDR3 DNA: TGTGCCAGCAGCCAGACTACCTACGAGCAGTACTTC
V gene: TRBV7-2
clone size: NA
J gene: TRBJ2-7
D gene: NA

CDR3 protein: CASISQSRANVLTF
CDR3 DNA: TGTGCCAGCATCTCACAAAGTCGGGCCAACGTCCTGACTTTC
V gene: TRBV7-6
clone size: NA
J gene: TRBJ2-6
D gene: NA

CDR3 protein: CASSQSGGASETQYF
CDR3 DNA: TGTGCCAGCAGCCAAAGCGGGGGGGCCAGCGAGACCCAGTACTTC
V gene: TRBV5-5
clone size: NA
J gene: TRBJ2-5
D gene: TRBD2

CDR3 protein: CASSYAGTGYETQYF
CDR3 DNA: TGTGCCAGCAGCTACGCCGGGACAGGGTACGAGACCCAGTACTTC
V gene: TRBV7-2
clone size: NA
J gene: TRBJ2-5
D gene: TRBD1

CDR3 protein: CASSSDRQGPPDEQYF
CDR3 DNA: TGCGCCAGCAGCTCGGATAGACAGGGCCCTCCGGACGAGCAGTACTTC
V gene: TRBV5-1
clone size: NA
J gene: TRBJ2-7
D gene: TRBD1

CDR3 protein: CASSLDGFGGSYNEQFF
CDR3 DNA: TGTGCCAGCAGTTTAGATGGATTCGGGGGCTCCTACAATGAGCAGTTCTTC
V gene: TRBV28
clone size: NA
J gene: TRBJ2-1
D gene: NA

CDR3 protein: CASSQEWGLDEKLFF
CDR3 DNA: TGTGCCAGCAGCCAGGAGTGGGGGTTGGATGAAAAACTGTTTTTT
V gene: TRBV6-5
clone size: NA
J gene: TRBJ1-4
D gene: NA

CDR3 protein: CASSWKRGYTDTQYF
CDR3 DNA: TGTGCCAGCAGCTGGAAGCGGGGGTACACAGATACGCAGTATTTT
V gene: TRBV7-2
clone size: NA
J gene: TRBJ2-3
D gene: TRBD2

CDR3 protein: CASSPTGGQETQYF
CDR3 DNA: TGCGCCAGCAGCCCCACCGGGGGCCAAGAGACCCAGTACTTC
V gene: TRBV5-1
clone size: few
J gene: TRBJ2-5
D gene: NA

CDR3 protein: CASSGFNTGELFF
CDR3 DNA: TGTGCCAGCAGTGGCTTTAACACCGGGGAGCTGTTTTTT
V gene: TRBV6-1
clone size: NA
J gene: TRBJ2-2
D gene: NA

CDR3 protein: CASSLLAGGLTDTQYF
CDR3 DNA: TGTGCCAGCAGCTTACTAGCGGGGGGGCTCACAGATACGCAGTATTTT
V gene: TRBV7-9
clone size: NA
J gene: TRBJ2-3
D gene: TRBD2

CDR3 protein: CASRKSRLAGSDSYEQYF
CDR3 DNA: TGTGCCAGCAGGAAAAGTAGGTTGGCGGGGTCCGACTCCTACGAGCAGTACTTC
V gene: TRBV11-2
clone size: NA
J gene: TRBJ2-7
D gene: NA

CDR3 protein: CASSLGFGQPQHF
CDR3 DNA: TGTGCCAGCAGCTTAGGGTTCGGTCAGCCCCAGCATTTT
V gene: TRBV11-2
clone size: NA
J gene: TRBJ1-5
D gene: NA

CDR3 protein: CASSPDGFTDTQYF
CDR3 DNA: TGTGCCAGCTCACCAGACGGGTTCACAGATACGCAGTATTTT
V gene: TRBV18
clone size: few
J gene: TRBJ2-3
D gene: NA

CDR3 protein: CASSLEGQGSSPLHF
CDR3 DNA: TGCGCCAGCAGCTTGGAGGGACAGGGGTCTTCACCCCTCCACTTT
V gene: TRBV5-1
clone size: NA
J gene: TRBJ1-6
D gene: TRBD1

CDR3 protein: CASSEPTPSYEQYF
CDR3 DNA: TGTGCCAGCAGTGAACCGACACCATCCTACGAGCAGTACTTC
V gene: TRBV6-5
clone size: once
J gene: TRBJ2-7
D gene: NA

CDR3 protein: CSVEATRGSTDTQYF
CDR3 DNA: TGCAGCGTTGAAGCTACGCGGGGCTCCACAGATACGCAGTATTTT
V gene: TRBV29-1
clone size: NA
J gene: TRBJ2-3
D gene: NA

CDR3 protein: CASSQEWYTEAFF
CDR3 DNA: TGTGCCAGCAGCCAAGAGTGGTACACTGAAGCTTTCTTT
V gene: TRBV4-2
clone size: NA
J gene: TRBJ1-1
D gene: NA

CDR3 protein: CASSHPPGSGGQETQYF
CDR3 DNA: TGTGCCAGCAGCCACCCTCCAGGGAGCGGGGGCCAAGAGACCCAGTACTTC
V gene: TRBV5-4
clone size: NA
J gene: TRBJ2-5
D gene: TRBD2

CDR3 protein: CASRPRNSPLHF
CDR3 DNA: TGTGCCAGCAGGCCCCGTAATTCACCCCTCCACTTT
V gene: TRBV28
clone size: NA
J gene: TRBJ1-6
D gene: NA

CDR3 protein: CASSRTEYRSTGANVLTF
CDR3 DNA: TGTGCCAGCAGCCGTACTGAATACAGGTCGACTGGGGCCAACGTCCTGACTTTC
V gene: TRBV9
clone size: NA
J gene: TRBJ2-6
D gene: NA

CDR3 protein: CAAGGQLTDTQYF
CDR3 DNA: TGTGCCGCTGGGGGACAGCTCACAGATACGCAGTATTTT
V gene: TRBV7-9
clone size: NA
J gene: TRBJ2-3
D gene: TRBD1

CDR3 protein: CASSASGSGSDTQYF
CDR3 DNA: TGTGCCAGCAGCGCGAGCGGGAGTGGCTCAGATACGCAGTATTTT
V gene: TRBV9
clone size: few
J gene: TRBJ2-3
D gene: TRBD2

CDR3 protein: CASWDGQGNIQPQHF
CDR3 DNA: TGTGCCAGCTGGGATGGACAGGGGAATATTCAGCCCCAGCATTTT
V gene: TRBV2
clone size: NA
J gene: TRBJ1-5
D gene: TRBD1

CDR3 protein: CASSGGRAGASGRSYEQYF
CDR3 DNA: TGTGCCAGCAGTGGAGGACGGGCGGGGGCTAGCGGGAGGTCGTACGAGCAGTACTTC
V gene: TRBV28
clone size: NA
J gene: TRBJ2-7
D gene: TRBD2

CDR3 protein: CSVDGGGGANVLTF
CDR3 DNA: TGCAGCGTTGATGGGGGGGGTGGGGCCAACGTCCTGACTTTC
V gene: TRBV29-1
clone size: NA
J gene: TRBJ2-6
D gene: TRBD2